Listed here are 6 T cell receptor beta chains from one sample, sequenced in a study of T cells after yellow fever vaccination. Each CDR3 protein gets one entry after TCRdb re-called the 5' RACE reads with MiXCR. This sample yields 150,000 or so distinct CDR3 sequences, of which around 8.5% are seen a single time; roughly 36% belongs to the top ten. Sequences were derived from CD8+ T cells sorted from PBMCs, sampled 45 days after the yellow fever booster vaccination. All receptors come from a man between 18 and 29 years old who received the YFV17D yellow fever vaccine.

This chain joins TRBV7-3 and TRBJ2-2; 9 bases agree with TRBD1. Germline V gene sequence: CDR1 SGHTA, CDR2 FQGTGA. This CDR3 contains 17 residues. V lost 3 bases and J lost 3; bases outside the gene matches: 8. The chain's CDR3 is CASSFNRGRGYTGELFF. DNA for the CDR3: TGTGCCAGCAGCTTCAACAGGGGGCGAGGGTACACCGGGGAGCTGTTTTTT.

This clonotype was observed many times. The chain is built from TRBV4-1 and TRBJ2-1, with unresolved D. Germline V gene lookup returns CDR1 MGHRA and CDR2 YSYEKL. This CDR3 is built from 14 residues. V was shortened by 0 bases and J by 7 bases, with 10 bases between the two germline ends. The CDR3 DNA follows: TGCGCCAGCAGCCAAGATCGGGTCATGAATGAGCAGTTCTTC. This sequence encodes CASSQDRVMNEQFF.

This clonotype was counted ten times or more. This rearrangement joins TRBV2 to TRBJ2-5; 11 bases map to TRBD2. Trimming cost V 9 bases and J 3 bases; bases outside gene matches: 0. The CDR3 extends over 12 amino acids. Germline CDR1 reads SNHLY; CDR2 reads FYNNEI. CDR3 DNA sequence: TGTGCCAGGACTAGCGGGGAAGAGACCCAGTACTTC. Amino acids: CARTSGEETQYF. The whole variable domain, filled in from reference TRBV2 and TRBJ2-5, reads EPEVTQTPSHQVTQMGQEVILRCVPISNHLYFYWYRQILGQKVEFLVSFYNNEISEKSEIFDDQFSVERPDGSNFTLKIRSTKLEDSAMYFCARTSGEETQYFGPGTRLLVL.

This clonotype has a count of ten or more. The chain couples TRBV2 to TRBJ2-7; 8 nucleotides align to TRBD1. This CDR3 is 14 amino acids long. V gave up 7 bases and J gave up 3 bases; unmatched junction bases: 8. Germline lookup yields CDR1 SNHLY and CDR2 FYNNEI. This chain's CDR3 is CASTSGQGVYEQYV. The CDR3 DNA reads TGTGCCAGCACCTCCGGACAGGGAGTCTACGAGCAGTACGTC.

The CDR3 nucleotides read TGCGCCAGCAGCCCGGACAGGGGGCTATCATTCCCCCTGGCGGAGTACCAAGAGACCCAGTACTTC. It encodes CASSPDRGLSFPLAEYQETQYF. The chain is built from TRBV5-1 and TRBJ2-5, with TRBD1 matching 11 bases. The CDR3 spans 22 residues. After removal of 4 bases from V and 0 bases from J, the junction contained 23 bases not matched to a gene. CDR1 is SGHRS, CDR2 YFSETQ, per germline.

This clonotype showed up just a few times. The V and J genes are TRBV27 and TRBJ1-2; D remains unclear. This CDR3 has 14 residues. Germline values: CDR1 MNHEY, CDR2 SMNVEV (reference sequence). V lost 6 bases and J 5 bases, leaving 16 bases between the germline ends. The chain's CDR3 is CASRQLGEWYGYTF. The CDR3 DNA sequence: TGTGCCAGCAGGCAGCTCGGGGAGTGGTATGGCTACACCTTC.